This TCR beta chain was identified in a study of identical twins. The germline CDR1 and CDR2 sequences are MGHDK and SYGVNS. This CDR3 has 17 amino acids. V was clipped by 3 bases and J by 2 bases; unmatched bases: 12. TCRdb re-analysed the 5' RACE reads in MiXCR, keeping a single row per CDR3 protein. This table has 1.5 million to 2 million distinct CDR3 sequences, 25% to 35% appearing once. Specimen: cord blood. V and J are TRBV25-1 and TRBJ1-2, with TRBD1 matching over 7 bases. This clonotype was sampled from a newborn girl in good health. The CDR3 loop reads CASSDGLLAGGNYGYTF. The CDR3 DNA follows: TGTGCCAGCAGTGATGGGCTCTTGGCAGGGGGAAACTATGGCTACACCTTC.